Listed below are T cell receptor beta chains from one sample, sequenced in a study of high-grade serous ovarian cancer treatment subgroups. Generated by immunoSEQ multiplex PCR, the TCRdb table keeps only in-frame clones and is missing some. The sample consists of some 9,100 clones, about three quarters of them appearing once. Sequencing was done on a sample of tumor tissue. The receptors were gathered from a human donor with high-grade serous ovarian cancer. Both conserved end residues are part of each CDR3. Some rows mark clone size as missing; the rest say once, few, many or name a class of expanded clone.

J gene,clone size,V gene,CDR3 protein
TRBJ2-1,.,TRBV19,CASSIWTGVNEQFF
TRBJ1-5,once,TRBV6-6,CASSPRQGPYQPQHF
TRBJ2-3,once,TRBV25-1,CASSHSPDTQYF
TRBJ2-3,.,TRBV7-3,CASRLNTGDTQYF
TRBJ2-7,.,TRBV14,CASSLRQGLDEQYF
TRBJ2-3,.,TRBV7-3,CASSLTASPGTDTQYF
TRBJ1-6,once,TRBV5-4,CASSRTGQNSPLHF
TRBJ1-1,once,TRBV15,CATSREKGQNTEAFF
TRBJ2-7,.,TRBV23-1,CAAAGQGAQGAYEQYF
TRBJ1-4,few,TRBV28,CASRNPGGRGEKLFF
TRBJ2-2,.,TRBV28,CASSPKGSGELFF
TRBJ2-1,.,TRBV4-1,CASSQALTTISYNEQFF
TRBJ2-5,.,TRBV7-8,CASSLRGQGVETQYF
TRBJ1-2,few,TRBV25-1,CASSAGWVGSVGYTF
TRBJ2-3,.,TRBV14,CASSRDRADTQYF
TRBJ1-5,.,TRBV4-1,CASSHVRADSNQPQHF
TRBJ2-7,.,TRBV5-1,CASSLERNEQYF
TRBJ2-7,few,TRBV6-5,CASRISGSSYEQYF
TRBJ1-1,.,TRBV19,CASSAPGQGAGAFF
TRBJ2-7,.,TRBV18,CASSPNRGLYEQYF
TRBJ1-4,.,TRBV6-5,CASSRSGTSEKLFF
TRBJ2-7,.,TRBV5-6,CASSKGPGGYEQYF
TRBJ1-1,once,TRBV28,CASSLNAGLNTEAFF
TRBJ2-7,.,TRBV27,CASSKGLAGGKWYEQYF
TRBJ2-6,.,TRBV5-1,CASGEAGGVGANVLTF
TRBJ2-1,.,TRBV10-3,CAIRLSGTGDDNEQFF
TRBJ2-1,once,TRBV9,CASSVEIYNEQFF
TRBJ2-1,.,TRBV5-5,CASSLRSLPYNEQFF
TRBJ2-6,.,TRBV11-2,CASSLTGSNVLTF
TRBJ2-6,.,TRBV6-9,CAGSWAQEISGANVLTF
TRBJ2-7,.,TRBV27,CASSFRFVGQGPYEQYF
TRBJ1-3,.,TRBV28,CASSPTPGQYSGNTIYF
TRBJ2-1,.,TRBV6-4,CASSVRLANEQFF
TRBJ2-1,.,TRBV9,CASSVVQSGEEQFF
TRBJ2-2,.,TRBV19,CASISTGVLNTGELFF
TRBJ2-7,.,TRBV28,CASTALGGFMKFEQYF
TRBJ2-3,.,TRBV7-9,CASSLGSGTSSTDTQYF
TRBJ1-1,.,TRBV2,CASKKNSKDTEAFF
TRBJ2-3,.,TRBV18,CASSPLVSDTQYF
TRBJ2-7,.,TRBV19,CASSASLSGGEQYF
TRBJ2-6,.,TRBV5-1,CASSLASGSGANVLTF
TRBJ2-7,few,TRBV27,CASINQGGDEQYF